These 20 T cell receptor beta chains share one sample of origin, sequenced in a study of CD8 T cells in ankylosing spondylitis. TCRdb re-derived calls from the 5' RACE reads in MiXCR, one entry per CDR3 protein. The sample lists 200,000 to 300,000 distinct CDR3 sequences; approximately 9% were seen once. Sequences were obtained from blood, either unsorted or a sorted T cell fraction (not recorded which). Every receptor here comes from a male donor with ankylosing spondylitis or in good health (not recorded which).

This clonotype was detected ten times or more. The chain links TRBV5-1 to TRBJ2-7; 10 bases agree with TRBD2. CDR3 length: 15 amino acids. The V gene's germline CDR1 is SGHRS and CDR2 YFSETQ. Trimming cost V 0 bases and J 1 base; bases outside gene matches: 1. The CDR3 sequence: CASSLVSGRSYEQYF. The DNA for the CDR3 is TGCGCCAGCAGCTTGGTTAGCGGGAGGTCCTACGAGCAGTACTTC.

This clonotype was seen a few times. The V gene is TRBV5-1, the J gene TRBJ1-5, with a weak D call TRBD1 (6 bases). Germline lookup yields CDR1 SGHRS and CDR2 YFSETQ. Trimming left V 4 bases short and J 4 bases short, with 15 bases between. The CDR3 extends over 15 amino acids. CDR3 sequence reads: CASSVTGGGNQPQHF. The CDR3 DNA is TGCGCCAGCAGCGTGACGGGGGGCGGGAATCAGCCCCAGCATTTT.

The V and J genes are TRBV19 and TRBJ2-2; 8 nucleotides align to TRBD1. The CDR3 has 15 residues. V was pared by 4 bases and J by 4 bases, with 5 bases of the junction left unmatched. Germline loops: CDR1 LNHDA, CDR2 SQIVND (reference sequence). CDR3 loop: CASSRGQGSTGELFF. DNA of the CDR3: TGTGCCAGTAGTAGAGGACAGGGAAGCACCGGGGAGCTGTTTTTT. The full variable domain, its missing parts supplied by reference TRBV19 and TRBJ2-2, is DGGITQSPKYLFRKEGQNVTLSCEQNLNHDAMYWYRQDPGQGLRLIYYSQIVNDFQKGDIAEGYSVSREKKESFPLTVTSAQKNPTAFYLCASSRGQGSTGELFFGEGSRLTVL.

This sequence joins TRBV20-1 and TRBJ2-7, with D possibly being TRBD1 (6 bases). The CDR3 runs 14 residues. V shed 6 bases and J shed 6 bases, with 21 bases lying between them. Germline assignment: CDR1 DFQATT and CDR2 SNEGSKA (reference sequence). DNA for the CDR3: TGCAGTGCCGCCGGGACACTCCTCTCCGGCGAGCAGTACTTC. Translating gives CSAAGTLLSGEQYF.

This clonotype came up many times. The rearrangement links TRBV6-2 or TRBV6-3 to TRBJ2-2; TRBD1 or TRBD2 may be the D gene (5 bases each). Trimming stripped 5 bases from V and 4 bases from J, with 11 bases between. This CDR3 contains 14 residues. Germline lookup yields CDR1 MNHEY and CDR2 SVGEGT. Written as DNA, the CDR3 is TGTGCCAGCAGTCCCAGGGACGTCACCGGGGAGCTGTTTTTT. This sequence encodes CASSPRDVTGELFF.

This clonotype appeared many times. This sequence joins TRBV20-1 and TRBJ1-4; D might be TRBD1 (5 bases). CDR1 is DFQATT, CDR2 SNEGSKA, per germline (reference sequence). The CDR3 is made up of 14 amino acids. Between the trimmed V and J ends, which lost 1 base and 7 bases, there was a span of 13 bases. As DNA, the CDR3 is TGCAGTGCTAGAGGACAGCTCGCCAGTGAAAAACTGTTTTTT. Translation: CSARGQLASEKLFF.

At least ten counts were recorded for this clonotype. The genes are TRBV15 and TRBJ2-7; D may match TRBD1 or TRBD2 (5 bases each). Per germline, CDR1 LNHNV and CDR2 YYDKDF (reference sequence). The V gene lost 0 bases and the J gene lost 4 bases, with 13 bases spanning the gap. The CDR3 length is 15 residues. For the CDR3, the DNA is TGTGCCACCAGCAGAGATCCGGGACCTACTTACGAGCAGTACTTC. Translated, it gives CATSRDPGPTYEQYF.

The rearrangement uses TRBV4-3 and TRBJ1-2, with a weak D call TRBD1 (5 bases). The CDR3 loop spans 14 amino acids. Germline V CDR1 and CDR2: LGHNA, YSLEER. V gave up 0 bases and J gave up 4 bases, with 9 bases separating them. The DNA for the CDR3 is TGCGCCAGCAGCCAAGAACGACAGCTCTATGGCTACACCTTC. Amino acid sequence: CASSQERQLYGYTF.

This clonotype has at least ten counts. This chain uses TRBV4-3 with TRBJ2-3, with 11 bases matching TRBD2. The trim removed 5 bases at V and 1 base at J, leaving 5 bases unmatched. Germline values: CDR1 LGHNA, CDR2 YSLEER. The CDR3 runs to 16 residues. CDR3 nucleotide sequence: TGCGCCAGCAGCTGGCAACTAGCGGGGGGCACAGATACGCAGTATTTT. This translates into CASSWQLAGGTDTQYF.

This sequence joins TRBV27 and TRBJ1-2; TRBD1 might be the D (5 bases). V lost 3 bases and J 4 bases, leaving 12 bases between the germline ends. CDR3 length equals 14 residues. Germline values: CDR1 MNHEY, CDR2 SMNVEV (reference sequence). DNA of the CDR3: TGTGCCAGCAGTTTCCGAGGGGCGGGCTATGGCTACACCTTC. Residues: CASSFRGAGYGYTF.

At least ten counts were recorded for this clonotype. The J gene is TRBJ2-7, the V gene TRBV4-1; D gene uncertain. Per the germline V gene, CDR1 is MGHRA and CDR2 is YSYEKL. CDR3 length: 14 residues. Between the trimmed V and J ends, which lost 1 base and 3 bases, there was a span of 10 bases. CDR3 sequence: CASSQGSPYYEQYF. As DNA, the CDR3 is TGCGCCAGCAGCCAAGGTTCGCCCTACTACGAGCAGTACTTC.

Ten or more counts support this clonotype. The chain combines TRBV20-1 with TRBJ2-7, with D unresolved. V gave up 0 bases and J gave up 3 bases, with 9 bases separating them. From germline, CDR1 is DFQATT and CDR2 SNEGSKA (reference sequence). The CDR3 totals 13 residues. CDR3 region: CSARDTARYEQYF. CDR3 nucleotide sequence: TGCAGTGCTAGAGACACAGCGCGCTACGAGCAGTACTTC.

This clonotype was counted at least ten times. The chain couples TRBV5-1 to TRBJ2-1; D not certain. V dropped 3 bases and J dropped 5 bases, with 12 bases sitting between them. There are 14 residues in the CDR3. Looked up from germline, CDR1 is SGHRS and CDR2 is YFSETQ. The CDR3 nucleotides read TGCGCCAGCAGCTCGTCCAATAGACACAATGAGCAGTTCTTC. As protein: CASSSSNRHNEQFF.

This clonotype showed up many times. This chain uses TRBV12-3 or TRBV12-4 with TRBJ1-5; a possible D gene is TRBD1 (5 bases). CDR3 size: 13 residues. Trimming stripped 5 bases from V and 3 bases from J, with 8 bases between. The CDR3 bases are TGTGCCAGCAGTCCAGGGATCAATCAGCCCCAGCATTTT. Translated, it gives CASSPGINQPQHF.

At least ten counts were recorded for this clonotype. The chain links TRBV20-1 to TRBJ2-6, with TRBD2 matching 8 bases. The CDR3 has 17 amino acids. CDR1 is DFQATT, CDR2 SNEGSKA, per germline (reference sequence). The junction had 6 bases not matched to a gene; V was cut back by 1 base and J by 1 base. The CDR3 is CSARASGSLSGANVLTF. CDR3 in DNA: TGCAGTGCTAGAGCCAGCGGGAGTTTATCTGGGGCCAACGTCCTGACTTTC.

The chain links TRBV12-3 or TRBV12-4 to TRBJ1-1; 8 bases are a match to TRBD1. J was trimmed by 6 bases and V by 8 bases; bases with no gene match: 11. This CDR3 spans 14 amino acids. The CDR3 region has the DNA TGTGCCAGCGTCCTAGGGCAGGGGGCGGCTGAAGCTTTCTTT. Residues: CASVLGQGAAEAFF.

This clonotype was detected many times. The V gene is TRBV12-3 or TRBV12-4, the J gene TRBJ2-1; 8 bases are a match to TRBD2. The V gene end was trimmed by 6 bases and the J gene end by 7 bases; junction bases not matched to a gene: 11. CDR3 length: 15 amino acids. The CDR3 nucleotides are TGTGCCAGCAGCGATAGCGGGGTGGCAGGGAATGAGCAGTTCTTC. Translating it yields CASSDSGVAGNEQFF.

This clonotype showed up just once. A much bigger clone sits one base away, suggesting this may be a read error. The gene calls are TRBV11-2 and TRBJ1-2, with a weak D call TRBD1 (5 bases). V lost 4 bases and J 7 bases, leaving 19 bases between the germline ends. The V gene's germline CDR1 is SGHAT and CDR2 FQNNGV. The CDR3 extends over 15 amino acids. The CDR3 sequence: CASSSIWRGTCGYTF. The CDR3 region has the DNA TGTGCCAGCAGCTCCATCTGGCGGGGCACCTGTGGCTACACCTTC.

This clonotype was seen ten or more times. The chain combines TRBV7-2 with TRBJ2-7, with 9 bases that match TRBD2. Germline loops: CDR1 SGHTA, CDR2 FQGNSA. V shed 2 bases and J 3 bases; nucleotides not matched to a gene: 2. The CDR3 runs 14 residues. The CDR3 DNA sequence: TGTGCCAGCAGCTTAAGCGGGGGGTTCTACGAGCAGTACTTC. This sequence encodes CASSLSGGFYEQYF.

This clonotype was counted ten times or more. J is TRBJ1-5 and V is TRBV6-1; D remains ambiguous. CDR3 length equals 15 residues. CDR1 is MNHNS, CDR2 SASEGT, per germline. Between the trimmed V and J ends, which lost 8 bases and 4 bases, there was a span of 18 bases. The CDR3 is CASSFREGDNQPQHF. CDR3 bases: TGTGCCAGCTCGTTCCGGGAAGGAGATAATCAGCCCCAGCATTTT.